These T cell receptor beta chains were read from a single sample in a study of OX40 agonist ivuxolimab in advanced cancers. Here immunoSEQ multiplex PCR was the method, and the copy in TCRdb shows in-frame clones only, minus some. This sample has 40,000 or so clones, with around 82% found just once. Source: CD4+ or CD8+ T cells sorted from blood, taken in a trial of the OX40 agonist ivuxolimab. The receptors derive from an adult with an advanced solid tumor such as melanoma, head and neck, liver or kidney cancer. The CDR3 runs from the conserved cysteine through the conserved F or W. A D gene is named only where the DNA matches it firmly. Clone size is shown for a subset of rows, as once, few, many or a class of expanded clone.

V gene	CDR3 length	D gene	clone size	J gene	CDR3 DNA	CDR3 protein
TRBV7-9	12	-	-	TRBJ1-6	TGTGCCAGCAGCCCTCAGGGGATACCCCTCCACTTT	CASSPQGIPLHF
TRBV2	15	TRBD2	-	TRBJ2-2	TGTGCCAGCAACGGGGCGGGAGCCAACACCGGGGAGCTGTTTTTT	CASNGAGANTGELFF
TRBV12-5	13	TRBD1	-	TRBJ1-5	TGTGCTAGTGGTTTGGGACAGGGGGAGCCCCAGCATTTT	CASGLGQGEPQHF
TRBV4-3	17	-	-	TRBJ2-3	TGCGCCAGCAGCCAAGATTGGGATACCGGGAGTGGGGATACGCAGTATTTT	CASSQDWDTGSGDTQYF
TRBV5-1	17	TRBD2	-	TRBJ2-5	TGCGCCAGCAACCCGGGGGGAGCGGGAGGAACCCAAGAGACCCAGTACTTC	CASNPGGAGGTQETQYF
TRBV29-1	19	-	-	TRBJ2-7	TGCAGCCCGAGGACAGGGAGGAGGCGGGAGGCGTCGGAGGAGGGCGAGCAGTACTTC	CSPRTGRRREASEEGEQYF
TRBV14	17	TRBD2	-	TRBJ2-2	TGTGCCAGCAGCCAGGGGATCCTAGCGGGAGGTTCGGGGGAGCTGTTTTTT	CASSQGILAGGSGELFF
TRBV6-5	15	TRBD2	-	TRBJ2-7	TGTGCCAGCAGTTACCTACTCGGGGGGGTTTACGAGCAGTACTTC	CASSYLLGGVYEQYF
TRBV11-3	15	TRBD2	-	TRBJ2-5	TGTGCCAGCAGCTTAGACGGGGGGGAAGGGGAGACCCAGTACTTC	CASSLDGGEGETQYF
TRBV6-5	14	-	-	TRBJ2-7	TGTGCCAGCAGTGTGATAGCAAGTCCCACCGAGCAGTACTTC	CASSVIASPTEQYF
TRBV2	18	-	-	TRBJ2-7	TGTGCCAGAGAAAACCGACCCGGCCGGGCCTCAAATTTCTACGAGCAGTACTTC	CARENRPGRASNFYEQYF
TRBV2	17	-	-	TRBJ1-4	TGTGCCAGCAGCGGGGGAGGGGAGACACGTTCGAATGAAAAACTGTTTTTT	CASSGGGETRSNEKLFF
TRBV7-6	14	TRBD2	-	TRBJ2-7	TGTGCCAGCAGCTCGACTAGCGGTTACTACGAGCAGTACTTC	CASSSTSGYYEQYF
TRBV27	14	TRBD2	-	TRBJ2-7	TGTGCCAGCAGTCCGGGACTAGCGGGAGTCGAGCAGTACTTC	CASSPGLAGVEQYF
TRBV6-5	15	TRBD1	-	TRBJ2-7	TGTGCCAGCAGTTTTACCGGGACAGGGGCCTACGAGCAGTACTTC	CASSFTGTGAYEQYF
TRBV18	19	TRBD2	-	TRBJ2-3	TGTGCCAGCTCACCACGGCGCGTCGCGGGAGTGCTTAGCACAGATACGCAGTATTTT	CASSPRRVAGVLSTDTQYF
TRBV19	15	-	few	TRBJ2-1	TGTGCCAGTGGGCTAGCATTCGGCTCCTACAATGAGCAGTTCTTC	CASGLAFGSYNEQFF
TRBV7-2	14	-	-	TRBJ1-3	TGTGCCAGCAGCTTATCAGGAACTGGAAACACCATATATTTT	CASSLSGTGNTIYF